The 17 T cell receptor beta chains presented below share a single source sample, sequenced in a study of shared T cell receptors in the human thymus. Assay: immunoSEQ multiplex PCR; the TCRdb copy retains only in-frame clones and omits some. Here the sample spans some 400,000 clones, more than 85% being singletons. The sequencing sample was made of thymocytes. The receptors were gathered from a human donor.

Written as DNA, the CDR3 is TGTGCCTGGAGGGATCGAGGGTTTGACTATGGCTACACCTTC. Translation gives CAWRDRGFDYGYTF. The chain couples TRBV30 to TRBJ1-2; the D is unclear. Germline-derived CDR1 and CDR2 are GTSNPN and SVGIG (reference sequence). V lost 3 bases and J lost 3, with 14 bases in between. CDR3 length: 14 residues.

V gene TRBV2 combines with J gene TRBJ2-1; D gene ambiguous. V was trimmed by 8 bases and J by 4 bases, leaving 18 bases between them. Germline CDR1 reads SNHLY; CDR2 reads FYNNEI. The CDR3 extends over 15 amino acids. The CDR3 sequence is CASEAELLRYNEQFF. The CDR3 coding sequence is TGTGCCAGCGAGGCCGAACTGCTTCGATACAATGAGCAGTTCTTC.

The chain couples TRBV15 to TRBJ2-3; 10 bases line up with TRBD1. Unmatched junction bases numbered 8, after V lost 2 bases and J lost 6 bases. This CDR3 comprises 16 residues. CDR1 and CDR2 from the germline V gene are LNHNV and YYDKDF (reference sequence). As DNA, the CDR3 is TGTGCCACCAGCAGATGGGACAGGGGAAAAGGCGATACGCAGTATTTT. This encodes CATSRWDRGKGDTQYF.

This rearrangement joins TRBV5-4 to TRBJ2-1; D remains ambiguous. CDR1 and CDR2 (germline): SGHNT, YYREEE (reference sequence). This CDR3 spans 15 amino acids. Between the trimmed V and J ends, which lost 3 bases and 0 bases, there was a span of 10 bases. DNA for the CDR3: TGTGCCAGCAGCTGGGATCTTTCCTCCTACAATGAGCAGTTCTTC. Translation: CASSWDLSSYNEQFF.

This clone showed up just once. The chain employs TRBV12-5 and TRBJ2-7; 7 bases line up with TRBD1. Trimming cost V 5 bases and J 7 bases; bases outside gene matches: 8. The CDR3 contains 13 residues. The germline gives CDR1 LGHNT, CDR2 FRNRAP. DNA for the CDR3: TGTGCTAGTGGTCCCATCTCAGGGGGTGAGCAGTACTTC. It specifies CASGPISGGEQYF. The full variable domain, completed using reference TRBV12-5 and TRBJ2-7, is DARVTQTPRHKVTEMGQEVTMRCQPILGHNTVFWYRQTMMQGLELLAYFRNRAPLDDSGMPKDRFSAEMPDATLATLKIQPSEPRDSAVYFCASGPISGGEQYFGPGTRLTVT.

V and J are TRBV4-1 and TRBJ2-1, with D hard to call. The length of the CDR3 is 13 residues. V was pared by 0 bases and J by 8 bases, with 8 bases between. Germline V CDR1 and CDR2: MGHRA, YSYEKL. The CDR3, as DNA: TGCGCCAGCAGCCAAGATAGACGGGATGAGCAGTTCTTC. Residues: CASSQDRRDEQFF.

This clone was observed a single time. V gene TRBV4-2 combines with J gene TRBJ2-7; a weak D match, TRBD2 (6 bases). The CDR3 loop spans 19 amino acids. The germline gives CDR1 LGHNA, CDR2 YNFKEQ. With 0 bases removed from V and 3 bases from J, the gap between germline ends came to 24 bases. The CDR3 DNA sequence: TGTGCCAGCAGCCAAGATCAGCCAGTGATCACGGGGAGGAACTACGAGCAGTACTTC. Translation gives CASSQDQPVITGRNYEQYF.

A single count supports this clone. The genes are TRBV7-6 and TRBJ2-7; 10 nucleotides line up with TRBD2. Germline V gene lookup returns CDR1 SGHVS and CDR2 FNYEAQ. With V trimmed by 1 base and J by 0 bases, 3 bases remained unmatched. CDR3 size: 16 residues. CDR3 bases: TGTGCCAGCAGCTTAGGAACTAGCGGGACCTCCTACGAGCAGTACTTC. Protein sequence: CASSLGTSGTSYEQYF. Full variable domain (missing parts from reference TRBV7-6 and TRBJ2-7): GAGVSQSPRYKVTKRGQDVALRCDPISGHVSLYWYRQALGQGPEFLTYFNYEAQQDKSGLPNDRFSAERPEGSISTLTIQRTEQRDSAMYRCASSLGTSGTSYEQYFGPGTRLTVT.

This sequence joins TRBV14 and TRBJ2-7; maybe TRBD2 (8 bases). Trimming cost V 4 bases and J 1 base, with 17 bases left between them. The germline V gene has CDR1 SGHDN and CDR2 FVKESK. The length of the CDR3 is 16 residues. CDR3: CASSLAGQLLSYEQYF. The CDR3, as DNA: TGTGCCAGCAGCCTAGCGGGACAGTTGCTTTCCTACGAGCAGTACTTC.

The J gene is TRBJ2-1, the V gene TRBV5-1, with 11 bases that match TRBD2. V was clipped by 0 bases and J by 6 bases; unmatched bases: 14. This CDR3 has 19 amino acids. CDR1 and CDR2 (germline): SGHRS, YFSETQ. DNA of the CDR3: TGCGCCAGCAGCTTGGCCGTAACACTAGCGGGAGCAACGATCAATGAGCAGTTCTTC. Residues: CASSLAVTLAGATINEQFF. The whole variable domain, remainder taken from reference TRBV5-1 and TRBJ2-1, is KAGVTQTPRYLIKTRGQQVTLSCSPISGHRSVSWYQQTPGQGLQFLFEYFSETQRNKGNFPGRFSGRQFSNSRSEMNVSTLELGDSALYLCASSLAVTLAGATINEQFFGPGTRLTVL.

The chain couples TRBV5-1 to TRBJ2-3; 9 bases line up with TRBD2. Unmatched junction bases numbered 16, after V lost 7 bases and J lost 4 bases. Per germline, CDR1 SGHRS and CDR2 YFSETQ. This CDR3 has 17 residues. CDR3 amino acids: CASRANLAGVGADTQYF. Written as DNA, the CDR3 is TGCGCCAGCCGCGCCAATTTAGCGGGAGTGGGCGCAGATACGCAGTATTTT.

This chain joins TRBV4-2 and TRBJ1-2; a weak D match, TRBD1 (6 bases). The V end lost 1 base, the J end lost 4 bases, and 13 bases lay between the germline ends. The CDR3 is made up of 15 amino acids. The germline CDR1 and CDR2 sequences are LGHNA and YNFKEQ. The CDR3 protein is CASSQGTDIGYGYTF. CDR3 nucleotide sequence: TGTGCCAGCAGCCAAGGGACAGACATAGGCTATGGCTACACCTTC.

The chain carries TRBV28 and TRBJ1-3; no clear D. V lost 7 bases to trimming and J lost 3 bases, with 10 bases between them. Germline V gene sequence: CDR1 MDHEN, CDR2 SYDVKM. The CDR3 runs to 13 residues. CDR3 bases: TGTGCCAGCACTCTGGGAGGTGGAAACACCATATATTTT. It yields the protein CASTLGGGNTIYF.

The V and J genes are TRBV27 and TRBJ2-1; 9 nucleotides agree with TRBD1. CDR1 MNHEY and CDR2 SMNVEV come from the germline V gene (reference sequence). CDR3 length: 20 amino acids. J gave up 2 bases and V 2 bases, and 16 bases lay outside the gene matches. CDR3 sequence reads: CASSLRGTGRFSSPYNEQFF. CDR3 nucleotide sequence: TGTGCCAGCAGTTTAAGGGGGACAGGGAGGTTTAGCTCCCCCTACAATGAGCAGTTCTTC.

CDR3 coding DNA: TGTGCCAGCAGCTTAGGGGGGGATGAGCAGTACTTC. This encodes CASSLGGDEQYF. The V call is TRBV7-9, the J call TRBJ2-7; possible D gene TRBD2, 6 bases. This CDR3 has 12 residues. Germline assignment: CDR1 SEHNR and CDR2 FQNEAQ (reference sequence). Trimming removed 1 base from V and 7 bases from J, with 8 bases in between.

This sequence joins TRBV7-9 and TRBJ1-1, with D unclear. The CDR3 runs 11 residues. Germline CDR1 is SEHNR and CDR2 is FQNEAQ (reference sequence). The V and J ends lost 11 bases and 2 bases respectively, with 9 bases between them. CDR3 protein: CAWSHNTEAFF. The CDR3 region has the DNA TGTGCCTGGTCCCATAACACTGAAGCTTTCTTT.

The chain recombines TRBV14 with TRBJ2-1, with D tentatively TRBD2 (5 bases). With 3 bases removed from V and 0 bases from J, the gap between germline ends came to 21 bases. This CDR3 has 19 residues. CDR1 and CDR2 (germline): SGHDN, FVKESK. This chain's CDR3 is CASSHKSSGDRGSYNEQFF. DNA of the CDR3: TGTGCCAGCAGCCATAAATCTTCCGGGGATCGGGGCTCCTACAATGAGCAGTTCTTC.